This TCR beta chain was sequenced in a study of blood T cell repertoires in COVID-19. Background on the study: Specimens from acute and convalescent COVID-19 originated in the United States, Italy and Spain. Nucleic acid was either cDNA or gDNA, and it came from T cells, B-cell-depleted T cells, or PBMCs.

Authors' methods: Amplification from reference gene primers served as the basis for estimated nucleated cell counts. The data were produced by immunoSEQ multiplex PCR, yet TCRdb's version contains in-frame clones alone and is incomplete. V, J and clone size derive from that table, while D and trimming were established from the DNA sequence. The profile shows some 150,000 clones, around 83% of them singletons. Which cohort a participant joined came from the clinical history participants gave. The germline gives CDR1 KGHSH, CDR2 LQKENI. The ends were cut back, 2 bases at V and 4 bases at J, with 8 bases in the middle. The CDR3 has 13 residues.

This receptor was taken from a man over 45 who had recovered from COVID-19. The sequencing sample was made of PBMCs or T cells enriched from blood (not recorded which). The V gene is TRBV18, the J gene TRBJ1-1; D uncertain. The CDR3 region has the DNA TGTGCCAGCTCACCAGGTCTGGCCACTGAAGCTTTCTTT. Translating it yields CASSPGLATEAFF.